A selection of T cell receptor beta chains follows, all from one sample in a study of T cells in localized non-small cell lung cancer. Produced via immunoSEQ multiplex PCR; TCRdb's table is partial and in-frame only. The sample shows some 11,000 clones, around 82% of them seen only once. Sample: peripheral blood, taken before any cancer treatment. These receptors were collected from a male donor aged 60 or older with stage I lung adenocarcinoma. The conserved cysteine and the conserved F or W are not part of the CDR3 here. The D gene is left open where the match is weak. Part of the rows lack a size; the others show once, few, many or a class for expanded clones.

cdr3_aa	j_call	clone_size	d_call	v_call
ASSLEGGETQY	TRBJ2-5	.	.	TRBV7-2
ASSFGGAGELF	TRBJ2-2	.	TRBD2	TRBV7-8
ASSLDRGNEKLF	TRBJ1-4	.	TRBD1	TRBV2
AISESNGQGLF	TRBJ1-4	few	.	TRBV10-3
ASLHTGRAF	TRBJ2-1	.	.	TRBV4-1
ASSPTGGSQPQH	TRBJ1-5	.	TRBD1	TRBV9
ASSQARDKLTDTQY	TRBJ2-3	once	.	TRBV4-1
ASSPRTNTDTQY	TRBJ2-3	.	.	TRBV19
ASSTEPADQPQH	TRBJ1-5	few	.	TRBV27
ASSPRGSNTEAF	TRBJ1-1	.	.	TRBV18
ASSLSLPPMNTEAF	TRBJ1-1	.	.	TRBV7-2